This T cell receptor (beta chain) was profiled in a study of Ad26.COV2.S vaccination and SARS-CoV-2 variants. Profiling relied on immunoSEQ multiplex PCR, and the TCRdb table lists in-frame clones only, not all of them. The sample records roughly 320,000 clones, about 86% being singletons. The treatment is: some 20 received Ad26.COV2.S at low or high dose, single or two shots; several received placebo; per-sample allocation not given. The samples were gathered on day 63 after the first injection of vaccine or placebo. V was clipped by 2 bases and J by 2 bases; unmatched bases: 6. Germline V CDR1 and CDR2: MNHEY, SVGAGI. The CDR3 length is 15 residues.

The receptor was derived from a person between 18 and 59 years old who received the Ad26.COV2.S COVID-19 vaccine or a placebo. Sequencing used peripheral blood, obtained in a trial of Ad26.COV2.S vaccine versus placebo. The chain carries TRBV6-5 and TRBJ2-7, with TRBD1 matching over 7 bases. Here the CDR3 DNA reads TGTGCCAGCAGTTACCGTCACGACAGGGCCTACGAGCAGTACTTC. Translating gives CASSYRHDRAYEQYF.